The 16 T cell receptor beta chains listed next were all sequenced from one sample in a study of cytomegalovirus exposure and HLA in healthy donors. TCRdb's copy holds only in-frame clones and misses some; the assay was immunoSEQ multiplex PCR. The sample has some 80,000 clones, over 85% seen once. Sequenced material: PBMCs. The receptors originated from a woman younger than 30 in good health and CMV-seronegative.

This chain links TRBV5-1 with TRBJ2-2; D remains ambiguous. The CDR3 sequence is 13 residues long. Germline V lookup: CDR1 SGHRS, CDR2 YFSETQ. V shed 5 bases and J shed 1 base, with 6 bases lying between them. The CDR3 DNA follows: TGCGCCAGCAGTGTCGGGAACACCGGGGAGCTGTTTTTT. As protein: CASSVGNTGELFF.

This chain links TRBV7-6 with TRBJ2-1, with TRBD1 matching 7 bases. The V gene's germline CDR1 is SGHVS and CDR2 FNYEAQ. J lost 1 base, V lost 6 bases, and 12 bases had no gene match. This CDR3 contains 17 residues. In DNA, the CDR3 is TGTGCCAGCAGTTTTACCGGGCCGGGACAGTCCTACAATGAGCAGTTCTTC. It is translated as CASSFTGPGQSYNEQFF.

The chain is built from TRBV21-1 and TRBJ1-2. TRBV21-1 is given as a pseudogene. This CDR3 spans 16 amino acids. The CDR3 is CASSKGGREGDYGYTF. The CDR3 DNA sequence: TGTGCCAGCAGCAAAGGGGGAAGGGAGGGTGACTATGGCTACACCTTC.

CDR3 in amino acids: CASSDRLDPTDTQYF. The CDR3 DNA is TGTGCCAGCAGCGACAGACTAGATCCAACAGATACGCAGTATTTT. The gene calls are TRBV6-5 and TRBJ2-3; D perhaps matches TRBD2 (6 bases). Germline CDR1 and CDR2: MNHEY and SVGAGI. CDR3 size: 15 residues. V gave up 6 bases and J gave up 3 bases, with 16 bases separating them.

This chain connects TRBV21-1 to TRBJ1-5. TRBV21-1 is given as a pseudogene. The CDR3 runs to 16 residues. CDR3 in amino acids: CASSPGGTSHNQPQHF. CDR3 coding DNA: TGTGCCAGCAGTCCCGGAGGAACGAGCCACAATCAGCCCCAGCATTTT.

As DNA, the CDR3 is TGTGCCAGCAGCGGAGTAGCGGGGGGGCTAAACAATGAGCAGTTCTTC. Translation: CASSGVAGGLNNEQFF. V is TRBV9 and J is TRBJ2-1; 11 positions agree with TRBD2. V shed 3 bases and J 5 bases; nucleotides not matched to a gene: 7. The CDR3 extends over 16 amino acids. Germline V lookup: CDR1 SGDLS, CDR2 YYNGEE. Based on the CDR3 plus reference TRBV9 and TRBJ2-1, the full variable domain is DSGVTQTPKHLITATGQRVTLRCSPRSGDLSVYWYQQSLDQGLQFLIQYYNGEERAKGNILERFSAQQFPDLHSELNLSSLELGDSALYFCASSGVAGGLNNEQFFGPGTRLTVL.

The chain links TRBV6-5 to TRBJ2-1; 8 bases are shared with TRBD1. Germline trimming cut 6 bases from V and 12 bases from J; bases unmatched to any gene: 7. The CDR3 spans 12 residues. CDR1 MNHEY and CDR2 SVGAGI come from the germline V gene. Here the CDR3 DNA reads TGTGCCAGCAGCCCGGACAGGGATCGGCAGTTCTTC. Its translation: CASSPDRDRQFF.

This clone was counted a single time. The rearrangement joins TRBV19 to TRBJ2-1; perhaps TRBD1 as D (6 bases). Germline V gene sequence: CDR1 LNHDA, CDR2 SQIVND (reference sequence). Trimming took 8 bases from V and 2 from J, leaving 22 bases between them. The CDR3 sequence is 17 residues long. As DNA, the CDR3 is TGTGCCAGTGCCTGGACAGCCAGCGGAGTTACCTACAATGAGCAGTTCTTC. It encodes CASAWTASGVTYNEQFF. Using reference TRBV19 and TRBJ2-1 for the parts outside the CDR3, the full variable domain is DGGITQSPKYLFRKEGQNVTLSCEQNLNHDAMYWYRQDPGQGLRLIYYSQIVNDFQKGDIAEGYSVSREKKESFPLTVTSAQKNPTAFYLCASAWTASGVTYNEQFFGPGTRLTVL.

The chain is built from TRBV18 and TRBJ1-5, with 10 bases fitting TRBD1. The CDR3 length is 16 residues. Trimming took 6 bases from V and 2 from J; bases not matched to a gene: 7. Germline-derived CDR1 and CDR2 are KGHSH and LQKENI. The CDR3 reads CASSRTGGSGNQPQHF. As DNA, the CDR3 is TGTGCCAGCTCGCGGACAGGGGGTTCGGGCAATCAGCCCCAGCATTTT.

This clone was seen only a few times. The genes are TRBV6-5 and TRBJ1-2, with 7 positions matching TRBD1. V trimming: 0 bases; J trimming: 8 bases; junction bases outside the gene matches: 6. Germline CDR1 is MNHEY and CDR2 is SVGAGI. CDR3 size: 14 residues. The CDR3 reads CASSYSTGADGYTF. As DNA, the CDR3 is TGTGCCAGCAGTTACTCCACAGGGGCGGACGGCTACACCTTC.

The chain couples TRBV6-6 to TRBJ1-5; D unclear. CDR3 length: 15 residues. The ends were cut back, 1 base at V and 2 bases at J, with 9 bases in the middle. The germline gives CDR1 MNHNY, CDR2 SVGAGI (reference sequence). Here the CDR3 reads CASSYFSVGNQPQHF. In DNA form, the CDR3 reads TGTGCCAGCAGTTACTTTTCAGTGGGCAATCAGCCCCAGCATTTT.

The rearrangement joins TRBV27 to TRBJ1-1; TRBD1 might be the D (6 bases). CDR3 length equals 16 residues. The V end lost 6 bases, the J end lost 5 bases, and 22 bases lay between the germline ends. In germline, CDR1 is MNHEY, CDR2 SMNVEV (reference sequence). CDR3 sequence: CASRNPYTQQGTEAFF. CDR3 DNA sequence: TGTGCCAGCAGGAACCCGTATACCCAACAGGGTACTGAAGCTTTCTTT.

The chain combines TRBV11-3 with TRBJ1-5; D remains ambiguous. CDR1 and CDR2 (germline): SGHNT, YENEEA. Trimming removed 4 bases from V and 9 bases from J, with 7 bases in between. This CDR3 spans 11 amino acids. For the CDR3, the DNA is TGTGCCAGCAGCTCTATTTGGCCCCAGCATTTT. It is translated as CASSSIWPQHF.

The chain links TRBV5-1 to TRBJ2-7, with TRBD2 identical over 10 bases. CDR3 length equals 14 residues. V lost 1 base and J lost 5; bases outside the gene matches: 3. In germline, CDR1 is SGHRS, CDR2 YFSETQ. The CDR3 loop is CASSLSGRAHEQYF. The DNA of the CDR3 is TGCGCCAGCAGCTTGAGCGGGAGGGCCCACGAGCAGTACTTC.

The count of this clone is one. The chain links TRBV10-1 to TRBJ1-1; no reliable D call. Deletions cut 0 bases from V and 0 bases from J, with 8 bases between. Per germline, CDR1 WNHNN and CDR2 SYGVQD (reference sequence). This CDR3 is 15 amino acids long. The CDR3 DNA reads as TGCGCCAGCAGTGAGTCTGGAGGCGTGAACACTGAAGCTTTCTTT. Translated, it gives CASSESGGVNTEAFF.

The genes are TRBV5-1 and TRBJ2-7, with 7 bases lining up with TRBD2. Unmatched junction bases numbered 5, after V lost 0 bases and J lost 5 bases. The CDR3 length is 14 residues. Germline assignment: CDR1 SGHRS and CDR2 YFSETQ. DNA of the CDR3: TGCGCCAGCAGCTTGGCCGGGGAGGGACACGAGCAGTACTTC. Its protein is CASSLAGEGHEQYF.